The source of this T cell receptor beta chain is a study of CXCR3-negative and CXCR3-positive naive CD8 T cells. Germline loops: CDR1 LGHNA, CDR2 YNFKEQ. The CDR3 contains 17 residues. Investigators sorted each CD8+ T cell subset in triplicate, taking around 290,000 cells each time. The CD45RO-CCR7+CD27+CD95- phenotype denoted naive CD8+ T cells. TRB cDNA was prepared as libraries by UMI-labeled 5' RACE. TCRdb reprocessed the 5' RACE reads; each CDR3 protein has one entry and no DNA is given. Its table records about 130,000 distinct CDR3 sequences. This sequence joins TRBV4-2 and TRBJ2-5; TCRdb calls TRBD2, which cannot be checked without DNA. This TCR was sampled from a human donor in good health. Some clones in this sample may be carry-over from other donors' samples. Specimen: naive CXCR3- CD8+ T cells from blood. Subset meaning: CD45RO-CCR7+CD27+CD95- naive CD8+ T cells lacking CXCR3 (TNR3-). This CDR3 is CASSSRVGRAGQETQYF.